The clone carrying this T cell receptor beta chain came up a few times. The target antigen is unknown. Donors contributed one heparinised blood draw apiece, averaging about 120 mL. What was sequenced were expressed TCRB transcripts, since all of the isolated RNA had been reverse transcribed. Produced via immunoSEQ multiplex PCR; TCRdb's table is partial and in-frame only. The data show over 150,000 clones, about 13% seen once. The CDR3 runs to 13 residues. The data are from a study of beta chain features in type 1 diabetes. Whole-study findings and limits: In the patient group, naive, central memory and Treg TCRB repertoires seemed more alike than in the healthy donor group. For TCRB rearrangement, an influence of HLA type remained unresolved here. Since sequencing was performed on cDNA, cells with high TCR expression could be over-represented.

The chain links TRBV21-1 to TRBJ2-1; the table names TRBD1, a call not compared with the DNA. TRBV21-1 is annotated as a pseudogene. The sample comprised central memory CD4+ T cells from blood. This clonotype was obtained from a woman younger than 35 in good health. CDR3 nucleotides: TGTGCCGGCAACAGATCGGTAGGCAATGAGCAGTTCTTC. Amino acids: CAGNRSVGNEQFF.